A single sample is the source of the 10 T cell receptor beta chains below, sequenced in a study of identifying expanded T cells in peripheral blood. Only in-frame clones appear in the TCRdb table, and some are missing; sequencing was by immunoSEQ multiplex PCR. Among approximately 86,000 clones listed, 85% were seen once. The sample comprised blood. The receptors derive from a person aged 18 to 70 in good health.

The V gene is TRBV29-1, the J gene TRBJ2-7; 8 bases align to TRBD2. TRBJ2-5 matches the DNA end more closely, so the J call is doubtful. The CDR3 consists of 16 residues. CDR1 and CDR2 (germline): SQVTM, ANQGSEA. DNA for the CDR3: TGCAGCGTGTACGGGGGGGCCTCGGTGGTTTGGGAGACCCAGTACTTC. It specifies CSVYGGASVVWETQYF.

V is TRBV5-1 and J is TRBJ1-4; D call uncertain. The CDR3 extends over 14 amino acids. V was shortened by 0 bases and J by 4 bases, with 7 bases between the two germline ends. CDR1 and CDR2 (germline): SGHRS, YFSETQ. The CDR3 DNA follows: TGCGCCAGCAGCTTGGGGGAGTTTAATGAAAAACTGTTTTTT. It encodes CASSLGEFNEKLFF.

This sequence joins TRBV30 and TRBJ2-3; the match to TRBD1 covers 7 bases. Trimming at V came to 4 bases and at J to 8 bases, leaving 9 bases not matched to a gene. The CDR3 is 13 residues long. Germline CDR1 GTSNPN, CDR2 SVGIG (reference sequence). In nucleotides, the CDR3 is TGTGCCTGGAAGGTCCGACAGGGAGCTACGCAGTATTTT. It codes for CAWKVRQGATQYF. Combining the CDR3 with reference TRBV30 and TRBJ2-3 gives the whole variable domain SQTIHQWPATLVQPVGSPLSLECTVEGTSNPNLYWYRQAAGRGLQLLFYSVGIGQISSEVPQNLSASRPQDRQFILSSKKLLLSDSGFYLCAWKVRQGATQYFGPGTRLTVL.

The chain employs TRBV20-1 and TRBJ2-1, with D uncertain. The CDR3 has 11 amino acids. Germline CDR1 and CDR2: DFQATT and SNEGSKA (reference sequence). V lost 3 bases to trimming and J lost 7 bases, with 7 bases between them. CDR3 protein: CSASGENEQFF. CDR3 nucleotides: TGCAGTGCTAGCGGCGAGAATGAGCAGTTCTTC.

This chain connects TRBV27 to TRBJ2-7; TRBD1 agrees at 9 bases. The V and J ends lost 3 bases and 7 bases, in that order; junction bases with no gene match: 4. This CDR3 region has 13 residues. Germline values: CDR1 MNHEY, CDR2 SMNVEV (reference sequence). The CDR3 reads CASSLDRGGEQYF. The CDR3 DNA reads TGTGCCAGCAGTTTGGACAGGGGTGGAGAGCAGTACTTC.

The CDR3 spells CAWRFTAGTEAFF. The CDR3 coding sequence is TGTGCCTGGAGATTTACCGCGGGTACTGAAGCTTTCTTT. The chain joins TRBV30 to TRBJ1-1, with no clear D. Germline CDR1 is GTSNPN and CDR2 is SVGIG (reference sequence). The CDR3 contains 13 residues. Trimming took 3 bases from V and 5 from J, leaving 13 bases between them.

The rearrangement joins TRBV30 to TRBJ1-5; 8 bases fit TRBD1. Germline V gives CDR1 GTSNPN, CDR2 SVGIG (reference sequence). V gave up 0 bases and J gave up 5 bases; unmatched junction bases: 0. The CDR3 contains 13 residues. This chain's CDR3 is CAWSVQGDQPQHF. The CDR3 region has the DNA TGTGCCTGGAGTGTACAGGGGGATCAGCCCCAGCATTTT. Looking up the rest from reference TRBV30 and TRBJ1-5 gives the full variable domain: SQTIHQWPATLVQPVGSPLSLECTVEGTSNPNLYWYRQAAGRGLQLLFYSVGIGQISSEVPQNLSASRPQDRQFILSSKKLLLSDSGFYLCAWSVQGDQPQHFGDGTRLSIL.

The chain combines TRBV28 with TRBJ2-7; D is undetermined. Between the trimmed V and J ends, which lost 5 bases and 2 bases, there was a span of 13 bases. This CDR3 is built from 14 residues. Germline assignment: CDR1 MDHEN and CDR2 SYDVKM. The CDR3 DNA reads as TGTGCCAGCAGTCTAATTCAAACAGCCTACGAGCAGTACTTC. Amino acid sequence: CASSLIQTAYEQYF.

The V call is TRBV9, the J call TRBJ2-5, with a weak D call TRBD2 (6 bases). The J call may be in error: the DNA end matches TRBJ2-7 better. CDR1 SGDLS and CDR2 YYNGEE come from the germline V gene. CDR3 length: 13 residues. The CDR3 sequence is CASSLGGEYEQYF. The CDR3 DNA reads TGTGCCAGCAGCCTCGGAGGGGAGTACGAGCAGTACTTC.

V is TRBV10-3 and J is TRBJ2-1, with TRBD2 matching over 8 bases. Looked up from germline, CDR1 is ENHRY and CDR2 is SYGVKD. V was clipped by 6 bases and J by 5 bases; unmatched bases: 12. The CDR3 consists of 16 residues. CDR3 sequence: CAISPSGSGGDNEQFF. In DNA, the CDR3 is TGTGCCATCAGCCCCTCCGGCTCGGGGGGGGACAATGAGCAGTTCTTC.